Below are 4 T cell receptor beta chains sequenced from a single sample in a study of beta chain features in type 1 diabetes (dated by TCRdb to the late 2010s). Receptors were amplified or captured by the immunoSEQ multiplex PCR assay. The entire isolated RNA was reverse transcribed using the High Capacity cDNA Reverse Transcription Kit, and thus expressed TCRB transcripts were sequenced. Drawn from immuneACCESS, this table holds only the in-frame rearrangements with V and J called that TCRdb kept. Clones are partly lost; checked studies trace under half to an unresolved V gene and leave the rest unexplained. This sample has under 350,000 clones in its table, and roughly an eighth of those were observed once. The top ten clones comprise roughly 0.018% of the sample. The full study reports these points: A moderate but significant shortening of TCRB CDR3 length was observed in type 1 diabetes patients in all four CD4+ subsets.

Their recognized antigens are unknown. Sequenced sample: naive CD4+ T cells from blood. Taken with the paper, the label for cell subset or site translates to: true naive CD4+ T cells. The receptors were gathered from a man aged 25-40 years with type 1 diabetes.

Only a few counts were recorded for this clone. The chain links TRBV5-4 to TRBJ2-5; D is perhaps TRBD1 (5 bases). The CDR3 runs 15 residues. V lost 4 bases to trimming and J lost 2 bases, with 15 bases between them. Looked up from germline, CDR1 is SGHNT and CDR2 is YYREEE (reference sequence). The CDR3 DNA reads TGTGCCAGCAGCCCCGACAGCGCTCGACAAGAGACCCAGTACTTC. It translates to CASSPDSARQETQYF.

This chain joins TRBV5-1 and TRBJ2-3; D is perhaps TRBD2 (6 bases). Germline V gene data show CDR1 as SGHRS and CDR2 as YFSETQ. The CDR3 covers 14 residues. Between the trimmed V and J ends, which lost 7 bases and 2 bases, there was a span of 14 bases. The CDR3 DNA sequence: TGCGCCAGCGCAATAGCGGCTATCACAGATACGCAGTATTTT. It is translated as CASAIAAITDTQYF.

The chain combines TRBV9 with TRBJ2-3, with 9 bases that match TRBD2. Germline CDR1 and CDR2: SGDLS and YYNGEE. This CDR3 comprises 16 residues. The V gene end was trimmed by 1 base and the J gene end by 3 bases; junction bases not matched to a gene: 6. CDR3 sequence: CASSVMASGTTDTQYF. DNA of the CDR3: TGTGCCAGCAGCGTAATGGCTAGCGGGACGACAGATACGCAGTATTTT.

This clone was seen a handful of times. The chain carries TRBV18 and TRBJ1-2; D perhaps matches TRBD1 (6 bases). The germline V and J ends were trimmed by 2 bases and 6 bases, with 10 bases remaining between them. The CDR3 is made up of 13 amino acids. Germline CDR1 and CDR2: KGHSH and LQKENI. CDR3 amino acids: CASSPRTDDGYTF. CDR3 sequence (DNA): TGTGCCAGCTCACCAAGGACAGACGATGGCTACACCTTC.